This TCR beta chain comes out of a study of beta chain features in type 1 diabetes. This clone showed up just a few times. No antigen is known for it. Study-level points and caveats: Across patients, naive, central memory and Treg TCRB repertoires exhibited apparently greater similarity than was observed across healthy donors. The study found moderately but significantly shorter TCRB CDR3s in all four CD4+ subsets of Type 1 diabetes patients. A definitive answer on HLA type influencing TCRB rearrangement was not reached here. A cDNA-based sequencing approach could over-represent cells with high TCR expression.

The V end lost 2 bases, the J end lost 3 bases, and 12 bases lay between the germline ends. The V gene's germline CDR1 is SGHNT and CDR2 YYREEE (reference sequence). The CDR3 is 14 residues long. The study reverse transcribed the entire isolated RNA, so it sequenced expressed TCRB transcripts. Only in-frame clones appear in the TCRdb table, and some are missing; sequencing was by immunoSEQ multiplex PCR. The sample includes 240,000 or so clones, roughly 13% of them seen just once. Material for sequencing was naive CD4+ T cells from blood. The chain links TRBV5-4 to TRBJ2-7; D may be TRBD1 (6 bases). The TCR sequence derives from a man aged 25-40 years with type 1 diabetes. CDR3 amino acids: CASSLRDIVYEQYF. The CDR3 region has the DNA TGTGCCAGCAGCTTACGGGACATCGTCTACGAGCAGTACTTC.